The 24 T cell receptor beta chains presented below share a single source sample, sequenced in a study of blood T cell repertoires in COVID-19. The assay was immunoSEQ multiplex PCR, and TCRdb's table has in-frame clones only and misses some. This sample yields 90,000 to 110,000 clones, of which 84% are seen a single time; 7% to 9% belongs to the top ten. The material sequenced was peripheral blood. These receptors came from a woman of 80 years or more with active or convalescent COVID-19.

This clone was picked up one time. This chain joins TRBV4-1 and TRBJ2-7; 8 bases are a match to TRBD1. The J segment lost 2 bases and the V segment lost 4 bases, leaving 7 bases of the junction unmatched. Germline V gene lookup returns CDR1 MGHRA and CDR2 YSYEKL. The CDR3 spans 15 residues. The CDR3 bases are TGCGCCAGCAGCCTTCGTGGGACAGGAGCCTACGAGCAGTACTTC. Encoded protein: CASSLRGTGAYEQYF.

This chain uses TRBV5-1 with TRBJ2-7; 7 nucleotides agree with TRBD2. Trimming cost V 0 bases and J 5 bases; bases outside gene matches: 5. Germline V gene data show CDR1 as SGHRS and CDR2 as YFSETQ. The CDR3 contains 14 residues. In nucleotides, the CDR3 is TGCGCCAGCAGCTTGGTAAGGGGAGGGCACGAGCAGTACTTC. It is translated as CASSLVRGGHEQYF.

The gene calls are TRBV5-5 and TRBJ2-1; 12 nucleotides align to TRBD2. V shed 3 bases, J shed 0 bases, and the junction held 7 bases outside the gene matches. The CDR3 has 18 residues. Germline CDR1 reads SGHKS; CDR2 reads YYEKEE (reference sequence). The CDR3: CASSSTSGRGSSYNEQFF. CDR3 nucleotides: TGTGCCAGCAGCTCGACTAGCGGGAGAGGAAGCTCCTACAATGAGCAGTTCTTC.

The CDR3 region has the DNA TGTGCCAGCAGGGGGACAGGGGGAGATACGCAGTATTTT. The encoded protein is CASRGTGGDTQYF. The chain uses TRBV2 and TRBJ2-3; 11 bases match TRBD1. Trimming cost V 6 bases and J 5 bases; bases outside gene matches: 1. Germline CDR1 and CDR2: SNHLY and FYNNEI. CDR3 size: 13 residues.

V gene TRBV7-9 combines with J gene TRBJ1-1, with D possibly matching TRBD1 (6 bases). Trimming removed 2 bases from V and 4 bases from J, with 14 bases in between. Looked up from germline, CDR1 is SEHNR and CDR2 is FQNEAQ (reference sequence). This CDR3 contains 15 residues. The CDR3 DNA reads as TGTGCCAGCAGCTTACAGGGACAAGGAAGCACTGAAGCTTTCTTT. This encodes CASSLQGQGSTEAFF.

V usage is TRBV5-1 and J usage is TRBJ2-4; perhaps TRBD2 as D (6 bases). CDR3 size: 15 residues. Trimming pared 3 bases from V and 1 base from J, leaving 11 bases between. The germline V gene has CDR1 SGHRS and CDR2 YFSETQ. In DNA form, the CDR3 reads TGCGCCAGCAGCTCAACGGAGGGGGCCAAAAACATTCAGTACTTC. As protein: CASSSTEGAKNIQYF.

V gene TRBV7-3 combines with J gene TRBJ2-1; D may be TRBD1 (5 bases). Germline CDR1 and CDR2: SGHTA and FQGTGA. The CDR3 is 13 amino acids. V was clipped by 3 bases and J by 6 bases, with 9 bases between them. The CDR3 DNA reads as TGTGCCAGCAGCTTTCAGGGCATCAATGAGCAGTTCTTC. This sequence encodes CASSFQGINEQFF.

The chain recombines TRBV5-6 with TRBJ1-2, with 8 positions matching TRBD1. CDR3 length equals 14 residues. With V trimmed by 4 bases and J by 4 bases, 6 bases remained unmatched. Germline CDR1 is SGHDT and CDR2 is YYEEEE. The CDR3 nucleotides read TGTGCCAGCAGCCCAGGACAGGGTCCCTATGGCTACACCTTC. This sequence encodes CASSPGQGPYGYTF.

This rearrangement joins TRBV11-2 to TRBJ1-1; no definite D call. V gave up 3 bases and J gave up 0 bases, with 8 bases separating them. In germline, CDR1 is SGHAT, CDR2 FQNNGV. This CDR3 has 14 residues. The CDR3 reads CASSLARMNTEAFF. The DNA for the CDR3 is TGTGCCAGCAGCTTGGCGAGGATGAACACTGAAGCTTTCTTT.

The chain uses TRBV28 and TRBJ2-7; TRBD2 is a possible D gene (6 bases). V was pared by 8 bases and J by 3 bases, with 17 bases between. Germline V gene data show CDR1 as MDHEN and CDR2 as SYDVKM. This CDR3 spans 14 amino acids. CDR3 coding DNA: TGTGCCAGCCTCACCGGGGGATCGAGCTACGAGCAGTACTTC. Translating it yields CASLTGGSSYEQYF.

The CDR3 here is CASSYSQAGSRTEAFF. The CDR3 coding sequence is TGTGCCAGCAGTTACTCCCAGGCAGGGTCGAGAACTGAAGCTTTCTTT. The chain uses TRBV6-5 and TRBJ1-1, with D possibly matching TRBD1 (5 bases). CDR3 length: 16 residues. In germline, CDR1 is MNHEY, CDR2 SVGAGI. Deletions cut 0 bases from V and 5 bases from J, with 16 bases between.

This rearrangement joins TRBV5-1 to TRBJ1-1; D unresolved. CDR1 SGHRS and CDR2 YFSETQ come from the germline V gene. With 0 bases removed from V and 0 bases from J, the gap between germline ends came to 9 bases. The CDR3 is 15 amino acids. CDR3 protein: CASSLVLGLNTEAFF. In DNA form, the CDR3 reads TGCGCCAGCAGCTTGGTACTGGGCCTGAACACTGAAGCTTTCTTT.

The chain employs TRBV3-1 (or the pseudogene TRBV3-2) and TRBJ1-2; 11 bases agree with TRBD1. Per the germline V gene, CDR1 is LGHDT and CDR2 is YNNKEL (reference sequence). V lost 2 bases, J lost 8 bases, and 13 bases stayed unmatched. CDR3 size: 17 residues. CDR3 loop: CASSQFVRTGGAVGYTF. The DNA for the CDR3 is TGTGCCAGCAGCCAATTCGTTAGGACAGGGGGCGCGGTGGGCTACACCTTC.

The chain uses TRBV7-9 and TRBJ2-3; TRBD2 matches 8 bases. This CDR3 has 14 residues. Germline V CDR1 and CDR2: SEHNR, FQNEAQ (reference sequence). With V trimmed by 6 bases and J by 0 bases, 2 bases remained unmatched. CDR3: CASRTSGSTDTQYF. The CDR3, as DNA: TGTGCCAGCAGAACTAGCGGTAGCACAGATACGCAGTATTTT.

This clone has a handful of counts. This rearrangement joins TRBV5-4 to TRBJ1-5; 7 bases match TRBD1. The CDR3 consists of 12 residues. Germline V CDR1 and CDR2: SGHNT, YYREEE (reference sequence). V lost 4 bases and J lost 10; bases outside the gene matches: 5. CDR3 nucleotide sequence: TGTGCCAGCAGCCGAGACAGGGAACCCCAGCATTTT. It is translated as CASSRDREPQHF.

The V call is TRBV14, the J call TRBJ2-1, with 9 bases that match TRBD2. The junction had 7 bases not matched to a gene; V was cut back by 4 bases and J by 9 bases. Germline V gives CDR1 SGHDN, CDR2 FVKESK. The CDR3 is 14 residues long. CDR3 loop: CASSRGLARAEQFF. In nucleotides, the CDR3 is TGTGCCAGCAGCCGGGGACTAGCTCGCGCTGAGCAGTTCTTC.

The chain combines TRBV6-5 with TRBJ1-4; D remains ambiguous. The CDR3 has 14 residues. The germline V gene has CDR1 MNHEY and CDR2 SVGAGI. Trimming took off 7 bases at V and 3 bases at J, with 12 bases between the two ends. The CDR3 loop reads CASILEPANEKLFF. CDR3 in DNA: TGTGCCAGCATACTCGAGCCCGCTAATGAAAAACTGTTTTTT.

V and J are TRBV6-5 and TRBJ2-3; D may be TRBD1 (6 bases). Germline CDR1 MNHEY, CDR2 SVGAGI. This CDR3 is built from 10 residues. Trimming cost V 10 bases and J 10 bases, with 12 bases left between them. CDR3 DNA: TGTGCCACGGGGACAAAGTCGCAGTATTTT. It yields the protein CATGTKSQYF.

This chain connects TRBV9 to TRBJ1-5, with D hard to call. Trimming removed 2 bases from V and 0 bases from J, with 3 bases in between. Looked up from germline, CDR1 is SGDLS and CDR2 is YYNGEE. The CDR3 totals 13 residues. CDR3 DNA sequence: TGTGCCAGCAGCGTCAATAGCAATCAGCCCCAGCATTTT. It yields the protein CASSVNSNQPQHF.

V and J are TRBV6-1 and TRBJ1-2; D is unclear. CDR1 and CDR2 from the germline V gene are MNHNS and SASEGT. The CDR3 is made up of 14 amino acids. V lost 0 bases to trimming and J lost 12 bases, with 17 bases between them. The CDR3 region is CASSEAFRVPVHTF. Written as DNA, the CDR3 is TGTGCCAGCAGTGAAGCGTTTCGGGTGCCGGTCCACACCTTC.

This clone was seen more than once but under ten times. The V gene is TRBV6-5, the J gene TRBJ1-5; 8 positions agree with TRBD1. The CDR3 sequence is 15 residues long. Germline CDR1 and CDR2: MNHEY and SVGAGI. The V gene end was trimmed by 0 bases and the J gene end by 4 bases; junction bases not matched to a gene: 2. CDR3 protein: CASSYSHRGNQPQHF. The CDR3 DNA is TGTGCCAGCAGTTACTCCCACAGGGGGAATCAGCCCCAGCATTTT.

In its sample, this clone was seen a few times. The chain combines TRBV6-1 with TRBJ2-1, with D perhaps TRBD1 (6 bases). Between the trimmed V and J ends, which lost 1 base and 15 bases, there was a span of 16 bases. Germline CDR1 MNHNS, CDR2 SASEGT. The CDR3 has 13 amino acids. The CDR3 region has the DNA TGTGCCAGCAGTGAAGGGACAGCTCAAGTGTGGTTCTTC. As protein: CASSEGTAQVWFF.

The chain is built from TRBV9 and TRBJ2-5; 9 bases map to TRBD1. V lost 7 bases and J lost 5; bases outside the gene matches: 15. Germline assignment: CDR1 SGDLS and CDR2 YYNGEE. CDR3 size: 16 residues. This CDR3 is CASAKSGTGMTETQYF. CDR3 sequence (DNA): TGTGCCAGCGCTAAGTCCGGGACAGGGATGACGGAGACCCAGTACTTC.

The chain has TRBV18 and TRBJ2-7; 7 bases map to TRBD1. J lost 6 bases, V lost 1 base, and 3 bases had no gene match. The CDR3 covers 13 residues. Germline V gene data show CDR1 as KGHSH and CDR2 as LQKENI. The CDR3 loop reads CASSPQGAVEQYF. The CDR3 DNA follows: TGTGCCAGCTCACCACAGGGGGCGGTCGAGCAGTACTTC.